This TCR beta chain emerged from a study of cytomegalovirus exposure and HLA in healthy donors. As for this clone: Antigen unknown.

General study results and limits: Altogether, some 170 TCR beta chains were recorded as cytomegalovirus-associated. CMV antigen specificity was confirmed in vitro for a few CMV-associated chains.

V was shortened by 4 bases and J by 4 bases, with 8 bases between the two germline ends. Germline assignment: CDR1 KGHSH and CDR2 LQKENI. The CDR3 runs to 13 residues. Method: immunoSEQ multiplex PCR; TCRdb's copy keeps in-frame clones and lacks some. This sample has approximately 240,000 clones, with under 95% found just once. The V call is TRBV18, the J call TRBJ1-5; unclear D gene. Sequenced input: PBMCs. This sequence was found in a young woman in good health and CMV-seronegative. The CDR3 sequence: CASSREMNQPQHF. In DNA form, the CDR3 reads TGTGCCAGCTCACGGGAGATGAATCAGCCCCAGCATTTT.